The entry below describes one TCR beta chain. This clonotype has just a few counts. Which antigen it targets is not known. Per-base qualities were not stored, and no clone one base away is much larger. The data originate from a study of early T cells in non-severe SARS-CoV-2 infection (dated by TCRdb to 2020 to 2023). About the investigation overall: Because TCR sequencing was done on bulk RNA from unsorted whole blood, the alpha and beta chains could not be paired. What the authors observed across the whole study: VDJdb matching was skewed toward anti-spike CD8 responses and likely underestimated virus-specific expansions, missing private and CD4 specificities.

CDR3 length: 14 amino acids, cysteine to phenylalanine. Of all the DNA, just the CDR3 is kept, 42 bases in frame from base 1. Germline trimming amounts to 3 bases on V and 6 bases on J, with 7 as the count of junction bases outside the gene matches. The germline V gene encodes CDR1 MNHEY and CDR2 SMNVEV (reference sequence). The study was a case-control design nested within a healthcare worker cohort in London, UK, with weekly nasopharyngeal swab PCR tests and blood sampling. Between 23 and 31 March 2020, the week of the UK lockdown, healthcare workers were enrolled and then followed up weekly for as long as 16 weeks. Libraries were constructed by 5' RACE. Data came from a NextSeq 500. Unique molecular identifiers were attached to individual cDNA molecules in the TCR library protocol so that sequencing error and PCR bias could be corrected. TCR alpha and beta chains were both sequenced, and the abundances of alpha and beta sequences in each sample were closely correlated with each other. The published analysis was carried out like this. V gene, J gene and CDR3 annotation of TCR sequences was performed with Decombinator V4. TCRs were defined as expanded if a significant change between any two time points was detected under a Poisson model with p below 0.0001. TCR abundances were normalised to the total number of TCRs sequenced per sample and were expressed as counts per million. MAIT TCRs were defined by TRAV1-2 paired with TRAJ12, TRAJ20 or TRAJ33, and iNKT TCRs by TRAV10 paired with TRAJ18. VDJdb, accessed on 1 November 2021, was searched for TCRs annotated for CMV, EBV and SARS-CoV-2, and TCRs annotated for more than one antigen were excluded. TCRdb passed the public sequencing reads through fastp at Q25 and MiXCR, retaining productive beta sequences. For every CDR3 protein sequence, its rows merge into one entry that carries the most common genes and DNA. TCRdb's processing, not the authors', yielded these V and J calls. The table for this sample lists tens of thousands of distinct CDR3 sequences; about 10% of them were counted only once. Together, the top ten hold 5.5% to 7.5% of the sample.

The clonotype comes from an adult who was a healthcare worker with PCR-confirmed SARS-CoV-2 infection or an uninfected control (not recorded which). In this chain, TRBV27 is recombined with TRBJ1-2, with 7 bases in between that match TRBD1. Sample: whole blood. The DNA sequence follows: TGTGCCAGCAGTTTCCGGGACAGAGCCGATGGCTACACCTTC. Translated, it reads CASSFRDRADGYTF.